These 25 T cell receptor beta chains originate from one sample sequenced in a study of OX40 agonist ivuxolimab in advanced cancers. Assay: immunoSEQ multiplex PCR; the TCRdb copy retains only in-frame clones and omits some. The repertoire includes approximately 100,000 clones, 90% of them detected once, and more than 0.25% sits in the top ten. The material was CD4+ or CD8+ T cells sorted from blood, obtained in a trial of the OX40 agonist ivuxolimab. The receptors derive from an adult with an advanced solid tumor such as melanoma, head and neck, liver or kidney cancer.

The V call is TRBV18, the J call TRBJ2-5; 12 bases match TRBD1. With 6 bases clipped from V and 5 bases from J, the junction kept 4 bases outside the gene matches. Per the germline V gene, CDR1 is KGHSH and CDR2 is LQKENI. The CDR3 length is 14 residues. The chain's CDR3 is CASSLGQGAETQYF. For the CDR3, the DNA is TGTGCCAGCTCCCTGGGACAGGGGGCTGAGACCCAGTACTTC. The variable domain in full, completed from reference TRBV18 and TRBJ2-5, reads NAGVMQNPRHLVRRRGQEARLRCSPMKGHSHVYWYRQLPEEGLKFMVYLQKENIIDESGMPKERFSAEFPKEGPSILRIQQVVRGDSAAYFCASSLGQGAETQYFGPGTRLLVL.

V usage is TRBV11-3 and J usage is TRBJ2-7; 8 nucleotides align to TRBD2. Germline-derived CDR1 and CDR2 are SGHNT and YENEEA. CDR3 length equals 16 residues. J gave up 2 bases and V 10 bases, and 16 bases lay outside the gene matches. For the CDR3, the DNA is TGTGCCATCCCCAACCCCGGGACTAGGGATACCTACGAGCAGTACTTC. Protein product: CAIPNPGTRDTYEQYF.

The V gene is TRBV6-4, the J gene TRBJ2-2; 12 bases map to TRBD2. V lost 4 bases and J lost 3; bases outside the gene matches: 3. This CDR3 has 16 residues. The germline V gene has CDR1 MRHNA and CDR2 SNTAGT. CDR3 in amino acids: CASSGLAGEHTGELFF. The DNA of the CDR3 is TGTGCCAGCAGTGGACTAGCGGGAGAACACACCGGGGAGCTGTTTTTT.

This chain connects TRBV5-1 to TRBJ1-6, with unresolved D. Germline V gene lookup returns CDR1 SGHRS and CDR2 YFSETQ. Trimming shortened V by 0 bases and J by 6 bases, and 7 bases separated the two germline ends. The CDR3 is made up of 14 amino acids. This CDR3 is CASSLAGGNSPLHF. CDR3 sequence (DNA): TGCGCCAGCAGCTTGGCGGGAGGTAATTCACCCCTCCACTTT.

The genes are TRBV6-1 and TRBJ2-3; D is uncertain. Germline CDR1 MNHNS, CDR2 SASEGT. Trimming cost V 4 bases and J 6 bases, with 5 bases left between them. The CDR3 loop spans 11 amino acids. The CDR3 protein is CASSARDTQYF. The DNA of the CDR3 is TGTGCCAGCAGTGCGCGGGATACGCAGTATTTT.

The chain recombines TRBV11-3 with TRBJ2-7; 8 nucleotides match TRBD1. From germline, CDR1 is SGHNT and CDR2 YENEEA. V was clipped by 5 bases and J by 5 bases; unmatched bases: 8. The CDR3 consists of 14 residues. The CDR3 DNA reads TGTGCCAGCAGCCCAAGACAGGGGAGCCACGAGCAGTACTTC. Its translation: CASSPRQGSHEQYF.

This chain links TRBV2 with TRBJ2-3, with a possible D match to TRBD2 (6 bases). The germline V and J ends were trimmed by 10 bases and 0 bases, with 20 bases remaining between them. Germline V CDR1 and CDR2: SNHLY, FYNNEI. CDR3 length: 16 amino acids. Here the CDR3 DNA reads TGTGCCACCACGCTGGGGCGGGGAGGAAGCACAGATACGCAGTATTTT. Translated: CATTLGRGGSTDTQYF.

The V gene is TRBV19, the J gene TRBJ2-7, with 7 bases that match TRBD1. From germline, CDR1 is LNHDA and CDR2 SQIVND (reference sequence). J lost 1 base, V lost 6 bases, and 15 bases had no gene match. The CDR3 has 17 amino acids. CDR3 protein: CASSLRATGQRSYEQYF. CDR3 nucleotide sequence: TGTGCCAGTAGCCTAAGGGCGACGGGACAGCGGTCCTACGAGCAGTACTTC.

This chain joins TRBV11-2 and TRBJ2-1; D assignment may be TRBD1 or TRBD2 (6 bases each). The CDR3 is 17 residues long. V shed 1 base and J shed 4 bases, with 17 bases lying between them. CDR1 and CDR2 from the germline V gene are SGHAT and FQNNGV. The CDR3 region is CASSLVPGAHQYNEQFF. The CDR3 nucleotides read TGTGCCAGCAGCTTAGTCCCGGGGGCCCACCAATACAATGAGCAGTTCTTC.

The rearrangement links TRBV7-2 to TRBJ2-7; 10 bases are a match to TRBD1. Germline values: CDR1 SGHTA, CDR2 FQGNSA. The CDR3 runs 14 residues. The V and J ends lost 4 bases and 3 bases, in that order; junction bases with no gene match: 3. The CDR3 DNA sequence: TGTGCCAGCAGCTCCCGGACAGGGGGCTACGAGCAGTACTTC. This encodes CASSSRTGGYEQYF.

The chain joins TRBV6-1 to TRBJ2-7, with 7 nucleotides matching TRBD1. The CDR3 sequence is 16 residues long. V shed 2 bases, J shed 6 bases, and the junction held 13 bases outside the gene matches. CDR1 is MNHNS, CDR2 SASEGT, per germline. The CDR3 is CASSERGTRGPAEQYF. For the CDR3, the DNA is TGTGCCAGCAGTGAAAGGGGAACTAGGGGGCCGGCCGAGCAGTACTTC.

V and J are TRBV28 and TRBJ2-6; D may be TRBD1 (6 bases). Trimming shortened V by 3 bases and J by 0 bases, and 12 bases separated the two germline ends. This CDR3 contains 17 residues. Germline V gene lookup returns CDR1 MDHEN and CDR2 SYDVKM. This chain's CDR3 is CASSFGGLNSGANVLTF. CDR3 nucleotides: TGTGCCAGCAGTTTTGGGGGCCTAAACTCTGGGGCCAACGTCCTGACTTTC.

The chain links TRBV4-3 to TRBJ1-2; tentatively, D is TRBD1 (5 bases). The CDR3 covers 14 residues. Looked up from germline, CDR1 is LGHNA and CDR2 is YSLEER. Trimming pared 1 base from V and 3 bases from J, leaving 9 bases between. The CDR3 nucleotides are TGCGCCAGCAGCCAAGTAGGAGGGGACTATGGCTACACCTTC. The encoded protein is CASSQVGGDYGYTF.

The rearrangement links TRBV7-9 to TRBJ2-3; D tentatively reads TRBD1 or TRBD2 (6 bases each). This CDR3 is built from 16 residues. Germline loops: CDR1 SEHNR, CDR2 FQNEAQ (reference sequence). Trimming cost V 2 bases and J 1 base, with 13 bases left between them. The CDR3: CASSLSGASGTDTQYF. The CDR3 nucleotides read TGTGCCAGCAGCTTATCGGGGGCCAGTGGCACAGATACGCAGTATTTT.

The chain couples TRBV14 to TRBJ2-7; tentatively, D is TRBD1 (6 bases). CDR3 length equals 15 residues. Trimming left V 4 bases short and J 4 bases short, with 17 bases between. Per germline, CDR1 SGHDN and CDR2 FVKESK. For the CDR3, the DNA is TGTGCCAGCAGCCGGGCCCCGGGACATTTTTACGAGCAGTACTTC. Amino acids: CASSRAPGHFYEQYF.

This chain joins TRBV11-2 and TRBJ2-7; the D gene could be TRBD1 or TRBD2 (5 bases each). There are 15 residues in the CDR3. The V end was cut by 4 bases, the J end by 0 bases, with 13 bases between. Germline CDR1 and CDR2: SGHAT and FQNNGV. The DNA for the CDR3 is TGTGCCAGCAGCTCTACCCGGGACGGCTCCTACGAGCAGTACTTC. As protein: CASSSTRDGSYEQYF.

The CDR3 reads CASSLDGGRGQETQYF. For the CDR3, the DNA is TGTGCCAGCAGCTTAGATGGCGGGAGAGGGCAAGAGACCCAGTACTTC. This rearrangement joins TRBV11-2 to TRBJ2-5; TRBD2 aligns across 7 bases. The CDR3 spans 16 residues. Germline lookup yields CDR1 SGHAT and CDR2 FQNNGV. V shed 0 bases, J shed 2 bases, and the junction held 6 bases outside the gene matches. The entire variable domain, with the rest obtained from reference TRBV11-2 and TRBJ2-5, is as follows: EAGVAQSPRYKIIEKRQSVAFWCNPISGHATLYWYQQILGQGPKLLIQFQNNGVVDDSQLPKDRFSAERLKGVDSTLKIQPAKLEDSAVYLCASSLDGGRGQETQYFGPGTRLLVL.

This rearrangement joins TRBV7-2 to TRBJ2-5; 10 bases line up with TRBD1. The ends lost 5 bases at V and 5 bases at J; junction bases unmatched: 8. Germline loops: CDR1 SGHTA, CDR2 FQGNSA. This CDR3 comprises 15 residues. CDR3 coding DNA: TGTGCCAGCAGCGGCCGGACAGGGGGTTGGGAGACCCAGTACTTC. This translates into CASSGRTGGWETQYF.

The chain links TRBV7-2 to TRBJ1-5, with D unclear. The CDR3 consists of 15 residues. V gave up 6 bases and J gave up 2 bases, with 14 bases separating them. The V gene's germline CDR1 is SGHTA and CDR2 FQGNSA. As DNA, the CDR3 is TGTGCCAGCAGTTATACCGCGGGAGGCAATCAGCCCCAGCATTTT. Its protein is CASSYTAGGNQPQHF.

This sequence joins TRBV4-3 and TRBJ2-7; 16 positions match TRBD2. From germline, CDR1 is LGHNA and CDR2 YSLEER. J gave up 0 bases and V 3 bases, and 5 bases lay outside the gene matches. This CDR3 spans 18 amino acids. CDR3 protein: CASSQGLAGGPSSYEQYF. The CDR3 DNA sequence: TGCGCCAGCAGCCAGGGACTAGCGGGAGGGCCTAGCTCCTACGAGCAGTACTTC.

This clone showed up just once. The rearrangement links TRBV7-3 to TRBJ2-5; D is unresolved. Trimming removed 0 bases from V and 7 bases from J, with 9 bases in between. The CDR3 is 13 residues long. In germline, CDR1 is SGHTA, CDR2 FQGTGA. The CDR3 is CASSLTALGTQYF. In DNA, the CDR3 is TGTGCCAGCAGCTTAACGGCCCTTGGGACCCAGTACTTC. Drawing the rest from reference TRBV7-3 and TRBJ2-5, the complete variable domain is GAGVSQTPSNKVTEKGKYVELRCDPISGHTALYWYRQSLGQGPEFLIYFQGTGAADDSGLPNDRFFAVRPEGSVSTLKIQRTERGDSAVYLCASSLTALGTQYFGPGTRLLVL.

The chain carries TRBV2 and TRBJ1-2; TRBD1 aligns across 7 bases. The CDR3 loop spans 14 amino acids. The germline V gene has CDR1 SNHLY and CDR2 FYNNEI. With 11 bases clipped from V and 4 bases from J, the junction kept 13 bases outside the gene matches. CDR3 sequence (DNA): TGTGCCCAGGGGGGGAAGGGGGCGAGCTATGGCTACACCTTC. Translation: CAQGGKGASYGYTF.

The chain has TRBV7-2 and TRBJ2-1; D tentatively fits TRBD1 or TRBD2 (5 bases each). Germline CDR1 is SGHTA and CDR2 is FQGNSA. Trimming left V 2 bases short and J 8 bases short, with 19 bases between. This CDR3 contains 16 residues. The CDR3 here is CASSLWSGYGADEQFF. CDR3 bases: TGTGCCAGCAGCTTATGGTCAGGGTACGGGGCTGATGAGCAGTTCTTC.

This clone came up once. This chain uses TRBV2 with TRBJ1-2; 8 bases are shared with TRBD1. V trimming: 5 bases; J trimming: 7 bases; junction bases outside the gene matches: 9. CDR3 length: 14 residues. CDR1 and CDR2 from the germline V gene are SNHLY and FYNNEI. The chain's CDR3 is CASSPGQGFGGYTF. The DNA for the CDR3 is TGTGCCAGCAGTCCAGGACAGGGTTTTGGTGGCTACACCTTC.

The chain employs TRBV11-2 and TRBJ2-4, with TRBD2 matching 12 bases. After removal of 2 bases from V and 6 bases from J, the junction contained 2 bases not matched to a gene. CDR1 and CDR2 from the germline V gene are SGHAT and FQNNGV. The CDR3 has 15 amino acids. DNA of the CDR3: TGTGCCAGCAGCTTACAGGGACTAGCGGGAAACATTCAGTACTTC. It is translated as CASSLQGLAGNIQYF.